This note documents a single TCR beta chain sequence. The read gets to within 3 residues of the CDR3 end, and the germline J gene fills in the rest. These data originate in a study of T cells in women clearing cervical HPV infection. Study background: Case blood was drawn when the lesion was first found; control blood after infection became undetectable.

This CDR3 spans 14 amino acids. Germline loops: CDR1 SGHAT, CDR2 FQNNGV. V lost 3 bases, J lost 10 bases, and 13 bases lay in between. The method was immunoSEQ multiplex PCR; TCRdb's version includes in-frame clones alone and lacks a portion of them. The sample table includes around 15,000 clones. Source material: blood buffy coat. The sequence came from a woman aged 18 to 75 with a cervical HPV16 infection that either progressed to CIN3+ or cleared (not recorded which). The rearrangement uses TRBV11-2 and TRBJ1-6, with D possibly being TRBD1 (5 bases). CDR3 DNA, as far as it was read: TGTGCCAGCAGCTTTACGGGGGATAGATCACCC. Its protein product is CASSFTGDRSP. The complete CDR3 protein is CASSFTGDRSPLHF.